These T cell receptor beta chains were read from a single sample in a study of T-cell reconstitution after alpha-beta-depleted transplantation in children. One entry per CDR3 protein results from TCRdb running MiXCR on the PCR reads. This table has 800,000 to 1,000,000 distinct CDR3 sequences, 25% to 30% appearing once. The material sequenced was PBMCs, mostly from graft donor cells, taken 360 days after TCRalphabeta/CD19-depleted stem cell transplant. The receptor source for this set is a boy under two years old who had a stem cell transplant for SCID, so the T cells may come from the graft donor. Both conserved end residues are part of each CDR3. The order of the fields is V gene, CDR3 length, clone size, J gene, D gene, CDR3 protein, CDR3 DNA. A D gene is named only where the DNA matches it firmly. Only part of the rows carry a size: once, few, many, or a class if the clone is expanded.

TRBV5-1	13	NA	TRBJ1-1	NA	CASSQLGNTEAFF	TGCGCCAGCAGCCAACTGGGAAACACTGAAGCTTTCTTT
TRBV20-1	15	NA	TRBJ2-4	NA	CSATTSDRAKNIQYF	TGCAGTGCTACAACATCCGACAGGGCCAAAAACATTCAGTACTTC
TRBV7-2	14	NA	TRBJ2-7	TRBD1	CASSLLRGLDEQYF	TGTGCCAGCAGCTTACTCAGGGGGCTCGACGAGCAGTACTTC
TRBV24-1	15	few	TRBJ2-1	NA	CATSDAGQRSDEQFF	TGTGCCACCAGTGATGCAGGACAGCGGAGCGATGAGCAGTTCTTC
TRBV20-1	13	NA	TRBJ2-3	NA	CSARDLGVDTQYF	TGCAGTGCTAGAGACCTCGGTGTAGATACGCAGTATTTT
TRBV20-1	15	NA	TRBJ2-1	TRBD1	CSAHSQGAGINEQFF	TGCAGTGCTCATTCGCAGGGGGCGGGGATTAATGAGCAGTTCTTC
TRBV2	13	few	TRBJ2-7	TRBD1	CASRGDRGYEQYF	TGTGCCAGCAGGGGGGACAGGGGCTACGAGCAGTACTTC
TRBV5-6	15	many	TRBJ2-1	TRBD2	CASSIAGGPGNEQFF	TGTGCCAGCAGCATCGCGGGGGGGCCTGGCAATGAGCAGTTCTTC
TRBV28	15	NA	TRBJ2-3	NA	CATKGGGGSTDTQYF	TGTGCCACCAAGGGGGGGGGAGGTTCCACAGATACGCAGTATTTT
TRBV3-1	16	few	TRBJ2-1	TRBD2	CASSQDSGRQYNEQFF	TGTGCCAGCAGCCAAGATAGCGGGAGGCAGTACAATGAGCAGTTCTTC
TRBV7-9	14	few	TRBJ1-5	NA	CASSLGTHDQPQHF	TGTGCCAGCAGCTTGGGGACCCATGATCAGCCCCAGCATTTT
TRBV2	15	few	TRBJ2-1	NA	CASSRRGPTGNEQFF	TGTGCCAGCAGTAGACGGGGACCAACAGGCAATGAGCAGTTCTTC
TRBV19	15	NA	TRBJ2-7	NA	CASSLQALGSYEQYF	TGTGCCAGTAGTCTCCAGGCCCTAGGATCCTACGAGCAGTACTTC
TRBV5-1	14	once	TRBJ1-2	NA	CASSLDQGWYGYTF	TGCGCCAGCAGCTTGGACCAGGGGTGGTATGGCTACACCTTC
TRBV12-3/TRBV12-4	15	few	TRBJ1-1	NA	CASSRHRVGNTEAFF	TGTGCCAGCAGCAGACACAGGGTGGGGAACACTGAAGCTTTCTTT
TRBV12-3/TRBV12-4	13	NA	TRBJ2-7	NA	CASGKDGPYEQYF	TGTGCCAGCGGGAAGGACGGACCCTACGAGCAGTACTTC
TRBV12-3/TRBV12-4	14	few	TRBJ2-6	NA	CASRASSGANVLTF	TGTGCCAGCCGCGCGAGCTCTGGGGCCAACGTCCTGACTTTC
TRBV5-6	15	NA	TRBJ1-6	NA	CASSLGTMGNSPLHF	TGTGCCAGCAGCTTGGGGACGATGGGGAATTCACCCCTCCACTTT
TRBV11-2	13	few	TRBJ2-7	NA	CASSLLEYYEQYF	TGTGCCAGCAGCCTCCTAGAATATTACGAGCAGTACTTC
TRBV7-8	15	few	TRBJ1-1	NA	CASSPIGSTYTEAFF	TGTGCCAGCAGCCCAATAGGCAGTACCTACACTGAAGCTTTCTTT
TRBV20-1	11	many	TRBJ1-1	NA	CSAPWWAEAFF	TGCAGTGCCCCATGGTGGGCTGAAGCTTTCTTT
TRBV6-1	14	NA	TRBJ2-2	NA	CASGSGEYTGELFF	TGTGCAAGCGGGTCAGGGGAATACACCGGGGAGCTGTTTTTT